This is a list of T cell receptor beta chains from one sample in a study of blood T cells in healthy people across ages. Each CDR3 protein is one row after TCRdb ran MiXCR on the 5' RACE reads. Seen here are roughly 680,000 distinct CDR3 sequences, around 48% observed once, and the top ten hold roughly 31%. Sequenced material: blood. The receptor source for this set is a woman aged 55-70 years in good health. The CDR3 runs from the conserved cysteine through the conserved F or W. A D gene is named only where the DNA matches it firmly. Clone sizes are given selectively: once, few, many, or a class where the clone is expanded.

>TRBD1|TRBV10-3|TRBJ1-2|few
TGTGCCATCTCCCGGGGACAGGTCTATGGCTACACCTTC
CAISRGQVYGYTF
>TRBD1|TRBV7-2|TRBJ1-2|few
TGTGCCAGCAGCGTGCACCGGGACAGGGTTAACTATGGCTACACCTTC
CASSVHRDRVNYGYTF
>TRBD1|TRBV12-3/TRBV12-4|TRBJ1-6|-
TGTGCCAGCAGGACTGAACCGGGACAGTCTAATTCACCCCTCCACTTT
CASRTEPGQSNSPLHF
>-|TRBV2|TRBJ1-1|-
TGTGCCAGCACCGACGTGGGGAGGTCGAACACTGAAGCTTTCTTT
CASTDVGRSNTEAFF
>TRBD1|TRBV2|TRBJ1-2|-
TGTGCCATCCGGGACAGGGTAGGAGGCTACACCTTC
CAIRDRVGGYTF
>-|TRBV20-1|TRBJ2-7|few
TGCAGGGCCGGGTTTTTGAGCGGAGACGAGCAGTACTTC
CRAGFLSGDEQYF
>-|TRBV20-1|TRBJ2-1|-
TGCAGTGCTAGAACTAACCGCAATGAGCAGTTCTTC
CSARTNRNEQFF
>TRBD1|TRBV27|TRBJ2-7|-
TGTGCCAGCACTCTAGGACAGGGGGAATCCCACGAGCAGTACTTC
CASTLGQGESHEQYF
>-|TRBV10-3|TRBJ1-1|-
TGTGCCATCAAGGTGGGATCTCAGAGGGACACTGAAGCTTTCTTT
CAIKVGSQRDTEAFF
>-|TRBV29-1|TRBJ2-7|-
TGCAGCGTTGAAGGTAGTGCGTACGAGCAGTACTTC
CSVEGSAYEQYF
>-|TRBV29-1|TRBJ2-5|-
TGCAGCGTGAAGGGGATCTTTGATCGGGGGGAGACCCAGTACTTC
CSVKGIFDRGETQYF
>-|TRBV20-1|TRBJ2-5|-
TGCAGTGCCTCCCCACAATCGGTCAGAGAGACCCAGTACTTC
CSASPQSVRETQYF
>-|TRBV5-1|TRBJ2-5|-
TGCGCCAGCACCCCGACCACAGCTTTCCAAGAGACCCAGTACTTC
CASTPTTAFQETQYF
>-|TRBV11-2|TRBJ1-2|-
TGTGCCAGCAGCTTCGGGTTGGTCTATGGCTACACCTTC
CASSFGLVYGYTF
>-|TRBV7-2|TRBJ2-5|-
TGTGCCAGCAGCGTGACTAGTCTAGAGACCCAGTACTTC
CASSVTSLETQYF
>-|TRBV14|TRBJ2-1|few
TGTGCCAGCAGCTGGGGTGAAGGTGAGCAGTTCTTC
CASSWGEGEQFF
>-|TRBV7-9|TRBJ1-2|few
TGTGCCAGCAGCTCCGGAACAGGGTACTATGGCTACACCTTC
CASSSGTGYYGYTF
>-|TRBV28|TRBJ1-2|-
TGTGCCAGCAGTTCTGGCGGGGAGGACTATGGCTACACCTTC
CASSSGGEDYGYTF
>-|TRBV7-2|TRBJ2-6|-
TGTGCCAGCAGCTTCCTCACCGCCGGGGCCAACGTCCTGACTTTC
CASSFLTAGANVLTF
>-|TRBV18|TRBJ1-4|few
TGTGCCAGCTCACCGGGCAGCAATGAAAAACTGTTTTTT
CASSPGSNEKLFF
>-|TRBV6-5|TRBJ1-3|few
TGTGCCAGCAGCCAGGATTACTCTGGAAACACCATATATTTT
CASSQDYSGNTIYF
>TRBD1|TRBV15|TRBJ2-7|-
TGTACCACCAGCTCTATCCGGGACAGGGGCTCCTACGAGCAGTACTTC
CTTSSIRDRGSYEQYF
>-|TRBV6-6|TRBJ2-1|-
TGTGCCAGCAGTGACTCGAGGACCTACAATGAGCAGTTCTTC
CASSDSRTYNEQFF
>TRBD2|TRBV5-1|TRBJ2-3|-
TGCGCCAGCAGCTTGGGTACTCGCGGGAGGGCCGGAGATACGCAGTATTTT
CASSLGTRGRAGDTQYF
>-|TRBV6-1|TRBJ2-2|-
TGTGCCAGCAGTACCGGGGCCGGGAACACCGGGGAGCTGTTTTTT
CASSTGAGNTGELFF
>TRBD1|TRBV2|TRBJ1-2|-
TGTGCCAGCATACCTCCGGGACAGCCCTATGGCTACACCTTC
CASIPPGQPYGYTF
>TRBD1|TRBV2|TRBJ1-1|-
TGTGCCAGCAGGGGACAGATAAAGGCGAACACTGAAGCTTTCTTT
CASRGQIKANTEAFF
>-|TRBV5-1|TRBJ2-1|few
TGCGCCAGCAGGCGGGTTGATGATGAGCAGTTCTTC
CASRRVDDEQFF
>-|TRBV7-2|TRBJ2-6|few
TGTGCCAGCAGCGCTCGCCAGGGGCGTTCTGGGGCCAACGTCCTGACTTTC
CASSARQGRSGANVLTF
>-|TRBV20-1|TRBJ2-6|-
TGCAGTGCTGGCTCTGGGGCCAACGTCCTGACTTTC
CSAGSGANVLTF
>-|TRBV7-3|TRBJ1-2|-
TGTGCCAGCAGCTTAAACCCTGGGGTCACTGGCTACACCTTC
CASSLNPGVTGYTF
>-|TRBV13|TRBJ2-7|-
TGTGCCAGCAGCTTAGGGGTTCTAGCCGGCTACGAGCAGTACTTC
CASSLGVLAGYEQYF
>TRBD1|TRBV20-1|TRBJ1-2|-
TGCAGTGCTAGAGATCAGAGGGCCAGGGGGTATAGCTATGGCTACACCTTC
CSARDQRARGYSYGYTF
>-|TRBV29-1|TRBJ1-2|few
TGCAGCACCCGGACGGCTGGGTATGGCTACACCTTC
CSTRTAGYGYTF
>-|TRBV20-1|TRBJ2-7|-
TGCAGTGCCGTCCGGGACCCCGGATCCGAGCAGTACTTC
CSAVRDPGSEQYF
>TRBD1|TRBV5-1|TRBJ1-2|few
TGCGCCAGCAGCTTGGTAGGGGGCGAGGATGGCTACACCTTC
CASSLVGGEDGYTF
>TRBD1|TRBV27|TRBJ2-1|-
TGTGCCAGCAGTGCACAGGGGGCGCCCTTTGAGCAGTTCTTC
CASSAQGAPFEQFF
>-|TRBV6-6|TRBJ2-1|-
TGTGCCACCTGTTCTCCCCGGGGGGACACCTACAATGAGCAGTTCTTC
CATCSPRGDTYNEQFF
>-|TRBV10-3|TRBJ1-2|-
TGTGCCATCAGTGTCGGTAGGGAGGTGGGTGGCTACACCTTC
CAISVGREVGGYTF
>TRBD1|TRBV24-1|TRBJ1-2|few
TGTGCCACCAGTGACCGACAGGGGAGCGGCTACACCTTC
CATSDRQGSGYTF
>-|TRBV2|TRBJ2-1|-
TGTGCCAGCACCCAGGCGAATGAGCAGTTCTTC
CASTQANEQFF
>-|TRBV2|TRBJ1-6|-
TGTGCCAGCAGTGAAGCCGTCGGGGGCAGGGAAAATTCACCCCTCCACTTT
CASSEAVGGRENSPLHF
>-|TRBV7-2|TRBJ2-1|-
TGCGCCAGCAGCCCCACAACGGGAGCCTCCTACAATGAGCAGTTCTTC
CASSPTTGASYNEQFF
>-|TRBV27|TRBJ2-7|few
TGTGCCAGCAGTCCTGGGGCAGGCCCCTACGAGCAGTACTTC
CASSPGAGPYEQYF
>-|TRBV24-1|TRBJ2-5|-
TGTGCCACCAGTGATTTTATGGAGACCCAGTACTTC
CATSDFMETQYF
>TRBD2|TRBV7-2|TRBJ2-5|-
TGTGCCAGCAGCTTACAGTCTAGCGGGAGTGTTGAGCAGTACTTC
CASSLQSSGSVEQYF
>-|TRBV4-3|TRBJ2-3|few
TGCGCCAGCAGCCTGTGGACGGGAGATGAGACAGATACGCAGTATTTT
CASSLWTGDETDTQYF
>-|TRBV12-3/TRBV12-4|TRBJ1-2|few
TGTGCCAGCAGTTTCTGGCAGGGAGGAGCGAATGGCTACACCTTC
CASSFWQGGANGYTF
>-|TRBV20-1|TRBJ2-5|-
TGCAGTGCTAGAGGTGGGACCTTCCAGTACTTC
CSARGGTFQYF
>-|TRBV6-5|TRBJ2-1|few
TGTGCCAGCAGTTACTCAAGTCTAGCTACCCACAATGAGCAGTTCTTC
CASSYSSLATHNEQFF
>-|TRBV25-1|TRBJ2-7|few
TGTGCCAGCAGTGAGGGCGGGTCCTCCTACGAGCAGTACTTC
CASSEGGSSYEQYF
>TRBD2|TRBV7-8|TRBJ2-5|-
TGTGCCAGCAGGCGGGAGCCTCCGTACCAAGAGACCCAGTACTTC
CASRREPPYQETQYF
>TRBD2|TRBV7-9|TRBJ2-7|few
TGTGCCAGCAGCTTTTCTAGCGGGTACGAGCAGTACTTC
CASSFSSGYEQYF
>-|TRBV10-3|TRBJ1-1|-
TGTGCCATCAGTGACCCAAGTGGGTTGAACACTGAAGCTTTCTTT
CAISDPSGLNTEAFF
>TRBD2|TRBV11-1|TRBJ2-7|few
TGTGCCAGCAGCTTAGCGGGAGTGATCAGACTAGCGGGAGGCAGCTCCTACAATGAGCAGTACTTC
CASSLAGVIRLAGGSSYNEQYF
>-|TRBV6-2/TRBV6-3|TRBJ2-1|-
TGTGCCAGCAGTTACTCCCCCCCTAGGGGGATTTACAATGAGCAGTTCTTC
CASSYSPPRGIYNEQFF
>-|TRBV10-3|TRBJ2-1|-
TGTGCCATCAGACTGGACACAAGCTCCTACAATGAGCAGTTCTTC
CAIRLDTSSYNEQFF
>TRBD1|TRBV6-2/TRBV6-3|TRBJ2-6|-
TGTGCCAGCAGTCGTGGGACAGGGAACGCCGGGGCCAACGTCCTGACTTTC
CASSRGTGNAGANVLTF